This passage covers 25 T cell receptor beta chains from one sample sequenced in a study of blood T cell repertoires in COVID-19. Method: immunoSEQ multiplex PCR; TCRdb's copy keeps in-frame clones and lacks some. The table includes about 160,000 clones, roughly 88% detected once. Input material: peripheral blood. The receptors come from a man aged 18-30 years with acute or convalescent COVID-19.

The chain employs TRBV7-7 and TRBJ2-1; 10 bases fit TRBD2. Germline V gene lookup returns CDR1 SSHAT and CDR2 FNYEAQ (reference sequence). This CDR3 comprises 13 residues. DNA of the CDR3: TGTGCTATTGGTAGCGGGGGGTACAATGAGCAGTTCTTC. Residues: CAIGSGGYNEQFF.

The genes are TRBV27 and TRBJ1-6; 7 nucleotides match TRBD1. J gave up 6 bases and V 6 bases, and 8 bases lay outside the gene matches. The CDR3 runs to 15 residues. Germline V lookup: CDR1 MNHEY, CDR2 SMNVEV (reference sequence). The CDR3 reads CASSLTDRANSPLHF. The CDR3 nucleotides read TGTGCCAGCAGCCTGACCGACAGGGCTAATTCACCCCTCCACTTT.

This chain links TRBV18 with TRBJ1-1; D perhaps matches TRBD1 (6 bases). Germline assignment: CDR1 KGHSH and CDR2 LQKENI. Trimming left V 2 bases short and J 0 bases short, with 16 bases between. The CDR3 totals 17 residues. CDR3 bases: TGTGCCAGCTCACCAAGTCAGGGGAAGACCATGAACACTGAAGCTTTCTTT. Encoded protein: CASSPSQGKTMNTEAFF.

The V gene is TRBV9, the J gene TRBJ2-5; TRBD2 is a possible D gene (6 bases). V was trimmed by 0 bases and J by 3 bases, leaving 21 bases between them. The CDR3 has 18 amino acids. Germline CDR1 is SGDLS and CDR2 is YYNGEE. The CDR3 here is CASSVGGVGTYIEETQYF. The DNA for the CDR3 is TGTGCCAGCAGCGTAGGAGGCGTGGGGACTTACATCGAAGAGACCCAGTACTTC. Combining the CDR3 with reference TRBV9 and TRBJ2-5 gives the whole variable domain DSGVTQTPKHLITATGQRVTLRCSPRSGDLSVYWYQQSLDQGLQFLIQYYNGEERAKGNILERFSAQQFPDLHSELNLSSLELGDSALYFCASSVGGVGTYIEETQYFGPGTRLLVL.

This chain joins TRBV12-5 and TRBJ2-1; 12 positions agree with TRBD2. This CDR3 contains 16 residues. V shed 4 bases and J 9 bases; nucleotides not matched to a gene: 10. CDR1 and CDR2 (germline): LGHNT, FRNRAP. The CDR3 protein is CASGSPRLAGDVEQFF. The CDR3 nucleotides read TGTGCTAGTGGTTCACCGAGACTAGCGGGAGACGTTGAGCAGTTCTTC.

This clone was seen just once. J is TRBJ2-2 and V is TRBV9, with D tentatively TRBD1 (5 bases). Per the germline V gene, CDR1 is SGDLS and CDR2 is YYNGEE. Trimming took off 4 bases at V and 7 bases at J, with 14 bases between the two ends. This CDR3 has 14 residues. The CDR3 here is CASSLQGVNGELFF. CDR3 bases: TGTGCCAGCAGCTTGCAAGGGGTGAACGGGGAGCTGTTTTTT. Supplemented by reference TRBV9 and TRBJ2-2, the full variable domain reads DSGVTQTPKHLITATGQRVTLRCSPRSGDLSVYWYQQSLDQGLQFLIQYYNGEERAKGNILERFSAQQFPDLHSELNLSSLELGDSALYFCASSLQGVNGELFFGEGSRLTVL.

In this sample, this clone turned up once. This sequence joins TRBV7-9 and TRBJ2-2; maybe TRBD1 (5 bases). Germline V CDR1 and CDR2: SEHNR, FQNEAQ (reference sequence). The CDR3 covers 14 residues. V was pared by 4 bases and J by 8 bases, with 14 bases between. The CDR3, as DNA: TGTGCCAGCAGCTCGACAGAATTTACGGGGGAGCTGTTTTTT. Protein product: CASSSTEFTGELFF.

The chain couples TRBV4-1 to TRBJ1-5; TRBD1 aligns across 8 bases. Germline assignment: CDR1 MGHRA and CDR2 YSYEKL. Trimming removed 3 bases from V and 0 bases from J; junction bases left unmatched: 7. This CDR3 is built from 17 residues. The DNA for the CDR3 is TGCGCCAGCAGCCAGTTAACAGGGGGACATAGCAATCAGCCCCAGCATTTT. Translated: CASSQLTGGHSNQPQHF.

The chain has TRBV4-1 and TRBJ2-7, with 7 nucleotides matching TRBD2. The CDR3 is 14 amino acids. Germline V gene lookup returns CDR1 MGHRA and CDR2 YSYEKL. Losses at the gene ends were 1 base for V and 4 bases for J; bases not matched to a gene: 4. The CDR3 DNA sequence: TGCGCCAGCAGCCAAGCCCGGACTAGGTACGAGCAGTACTTC. It yields the protein CASSQARTRYEQYF.

V usage is TRBV19 and J usage is TRBJ1-2; 9 bases fit TRBD1. This CDR3 has 15 amino acids. Trimming took 11 bases from V and 4 from J; bases not matched to a gene: 14. Germline loops: CDR1 LNHDA, CDR2 SQIVND (reference sequence). CDR3 DNA: TGTGCCGGTGCGCCGACGGGACAGGGACCCTATGGCTACACCTTC. Translation gives CAGAPTGQGPYGYTF. Combining the CDR3 with reference TRBV19 and TRBJ1-2 gives the whole variable domain DGGITQSPKYLFRKEGQNVTLSCEQNLNHDAMYWYRQDPGQGLRLIYYSQIVNDFQKGDIAEGYSVSREKKESFPLTVTSAQKNPTAFYLCAGAPTGQGPYGYTFGSGTRLTVV.

The gene calls are TRBV10-1 and TRBJ2-3, with a tentative D call TRBD2 (5 bases). CDR1 WNHNN and CDR2 SYGVQD come from the germline V gene (reference sequence). V lost 4 bases and J lost 1, with 21 bases in between. This CDR3 contains 18 residues. In nucleotides, the CDR3 is TGCGCCAGCAGTGTGCAACGTCGAAGCGGCAGCCGCACAGATACGCAGTATTTT. This translates into CASSVQRRSGSRTDTQYF.

V usage is TRBV27 and J usage is TRBJ1-2, with 8 bases identical to TRBD1. This CDR3 spans 13 amino acids. Germline V gene sequence: CDR1 MNHEY, CDR2 SMNVEV (reference sequence). V dropped 6 bases and J dropped 4; count of bases not matched to a gene: 4. CDR3 protein: CASRTGGGYGYTF. The CDR3 coding sequence is TGTGCCAGCAGAACAGGGGGGGGCTATGGCTACACCTTC.

This rearrangement joins TRBV25-1 to TRBJ2-2; TRBD1 aligns across 7 bases. The germline CDR1 and CDR2 sequences are MGHDK and SYGVNS. The CDR3 sequence is 17 residues long. V shed 1 base and J 0 bases; nucleotides not matched to a gene: 5. CDR3 loop: CASSELETGTNTGELFF. Written as DNA, the CDR3 is TGTGCCAGCAGTGAATTAGAGACAGGGACGAACACCGGGGAGCTGTTTTTT. The variable domain in full, with the rest retrieved from reference TRBV25-1 and TRBJ2-2, is EADIYQTPRYLVIGTGKKITLECSQTMGHDKMYWYQQDPGMELHLIHYSYGVNSTEKGDLSSESTVSRIRTEHFPLTLESARPSHTSQYLCASSELETGTNTGELFFGEGSRLTVL.

The chain uses TRBV5-1 and TRBJ2-1, with D possibly TRBD2 on 5 matching bases. V lost 0 bases and J 4 bases, leaving 14 bases between the germline ends. The CDR3 is made up of 16 amino acids. Looked up from germline, CDR1 is SGHRS and CDR2 is YFSETQ. The DNA for the CDR3 is TGCGCCAGCAGCTTGGACGAGGTGGACTCTTACAATGAGCAGTTCTTC. Its translation: CASSLDEVDSYNEQFF.

Here the CDR3 reads CASSQGRGLLYQETQYF. CDR3 coding DNA: TGTGCCAGCAGCCAAGGCAGAGGACTCCTGTACCAAGAGACCCAGTACTTC. This sequence joins TRBV14 and TRBJ2-5, with a tentative D call TRBD2 (5 bases). The CDR3 loop spans 17 amino acids. V lost 1 base and J lost 0, with 15 bases in between. Germline lookup yields CDR1 SGHDN and CDR2 FVKESK.

The chain employs TRBV3-1 (or the pseudogene TRBV3-2) and TRBJ2-7; TRBD1 matches 8 bases. Unmatched junction bases numbered 3, after V lost 4 bases and J lost 4 bases. This CDR3 has 13 amino acids. CDR1 and CDR2 (germline): LGHDT, YNNKEL (reference sequence). CDR3 sequence (DNA): TGTGCCAGCAGCCGGGACAGGACGTACGAGCAGTACTTC. This translates into CASSRDRTYEQYF.

V and J are TRBV5-6 and TRBJ2-7; D remains unclear. The CDR3 is 13 amino acids. Germline values: CDR1 SGHDT, CDR2 YYEEEE. Trimming stripped 0 bases from V and 1 base from J, with 5 bases between. The CDR3: CASSLVSSYEQYF. For the CDR3, the DNA is TGTGCCAGCAGCTTGGTTTCGTCCTACGAGCAGTACTTC.

This clone came up once. The rearrangement uses TRBV19 and TRBJ1-1; D not resolved. The germline V gene has CDR1 LNHDA and CDR2 SQIVND (reference sequence). The CDR3 runs 14 residues. Trimming took off 5 bases at V and 3 bases at J, with 13 bases between the two ends. Here the CDR3 reads CASSRRAGDTEAFF. DNA of the CDR3: TGTGCCAGTAGTCGGAGGGCCGGAGACACTGAAGCTTTCTTT.

The chain has TRBV5-1 and TRBJ2-7, with a possible D match to TRBD1 (6 bases). The CDR3 spans 15 residues. CDR1 and CDR2 from the germline V gene are SGHRS and YFSETQ. V shed 3 bases and J shed 0 bases, with 13 bases lying between them. As DNA, the CDR3 is TGCGCCAGCAGCTCGGGACACCTGAGCTCCTACGAGCAGTACTTC. Translated: CASSSGHLSSYEQYF.

The rearrangement uses TRBV27 and TRBJ2-5; D call uncertain. Germline CDR1 and CDR2: MNHEY and SMNVEV (reference sequence). This CDR3 has 9 amino acids. Trimming took 9 bases from V and 3 from J, leaving 2 bases between them. The CDR3 DNA reads TGTGCCAGTAAAGAGACCCAGTACTTC. Translating it yields CASKETQYF.

This clone was seen once. The chain employs TRBV6-6 and TRBJ2-7; 11 bases are shared with TRBD1. CDR1 MNHNY and CDR2 SVGAGI come from the germline V gene (reference sequence). The CDR3 consists of 14 residues. V gave up 9 bases and J gave up 0 bases; unmatched junction bases: 4. CDR3 loop: CASWGTGGSYEQYF. CDR3 sequence (DNA): TGTGCCAGTTGGGGGACAGGGGGCTCCTACGAGCAGTACTTC.

Turning to this clone: Different DNA sequences within this sample yield the same CDR3. This chain joins TRBV7-9 and TRBJ1-2; 9 bases fit TRBD1. The CDR3 sequence is 16 residues long. CDR1 and CDR2 (germline): SEHNR, FQNEAQ (reference sequence). Trimming removed 1 base from V and 2 bases from J; junction bases left unmatched: 5. Written as DNA, the CDR3 is TGTGCCAGCAGCTTAGGGTTAACAGGGGGCAACTATGGCTACACCTTC. This translates into CASSLGLTGGNYGYTF.

The chain joins TRBV19 to TRBJ1-4, with 8 bases that match TRBD1. The CDR3 has 16 residues. CDR1 LNHDA and CDR2 SQIVND come from the germline V gene (reference sequence). V shed 5 bases and J 8 bases; nucleotides not matched to a gene: 13. DNA of the CDR3: TGTGCCAGTAGTTTCAGGACAGGGACCGATGTCGAAAAACTGTTTTTT. It is translated as CASSFRTGTDVEKLFF. The whole variable domain, filled in from reference TRBV19 and TRBJ1-4, reads DGGITQSPKYLFRKEGQNVTLSCEQNLNHDAMYWYRQDPGQGLRLIYYSQIVNDFQKGDIAEGYSVSREKKESFPLTVTSAQKNPTAFYLCASSFRTGTDVEKLFFGSGTQLSVL.

With respect to this clone: At the DNA level, this CDR3 is encoded by other sequences in the same sample as well. The chain combines TRBV11-3 with TRBJ1-1; 9 bases are shared with TRBD1. V lost 5 bases, J lost 1 base, and 5 bases stayed unmatched. Germline loops: CDR1 SGHNT, CDR2 YENEEA. This CDR3 has 15 amino acids. The CDR3 protein is CASSTGTGKNTEAFF. The CDR3 DNA reads as TGTGCCAGCAGCACGGGGACAGGGAAGAACACTGAAGCTTTCTTT. Full variable domain (outside the CDR3, taken from reference TRBV11-3 and TRBJ1-1): EAGVVQSPRYKIIEKKQPVAFWCNPISGHNTLYWYLQNLGQGPELLIRYENEEAVDDSQLPKDRFSAERLKGVDSTLKIQPAELGDSAVYLCASSTGTGKNTEAFFGQGTRLTVV.

CDR3 nucleotides: TGTGCCAGCAGTCCTCCCCGACTAGCGGGGGGCAATGAGCAGTTCTTC. Amino acids: CASSPPRLAGGNEQFF. V usage is TRBV27 and J usage is TRBJ2-1; 13 nucleotides line up with TRBD2. V was pared by 5 bases and J by 6 bases, with 7 bases of the junction left unmatched. The V gene's germline CDR1 is MNHEY and CDR2 SMNVEV (reference sequence). This CDR3 region has 16 residues.